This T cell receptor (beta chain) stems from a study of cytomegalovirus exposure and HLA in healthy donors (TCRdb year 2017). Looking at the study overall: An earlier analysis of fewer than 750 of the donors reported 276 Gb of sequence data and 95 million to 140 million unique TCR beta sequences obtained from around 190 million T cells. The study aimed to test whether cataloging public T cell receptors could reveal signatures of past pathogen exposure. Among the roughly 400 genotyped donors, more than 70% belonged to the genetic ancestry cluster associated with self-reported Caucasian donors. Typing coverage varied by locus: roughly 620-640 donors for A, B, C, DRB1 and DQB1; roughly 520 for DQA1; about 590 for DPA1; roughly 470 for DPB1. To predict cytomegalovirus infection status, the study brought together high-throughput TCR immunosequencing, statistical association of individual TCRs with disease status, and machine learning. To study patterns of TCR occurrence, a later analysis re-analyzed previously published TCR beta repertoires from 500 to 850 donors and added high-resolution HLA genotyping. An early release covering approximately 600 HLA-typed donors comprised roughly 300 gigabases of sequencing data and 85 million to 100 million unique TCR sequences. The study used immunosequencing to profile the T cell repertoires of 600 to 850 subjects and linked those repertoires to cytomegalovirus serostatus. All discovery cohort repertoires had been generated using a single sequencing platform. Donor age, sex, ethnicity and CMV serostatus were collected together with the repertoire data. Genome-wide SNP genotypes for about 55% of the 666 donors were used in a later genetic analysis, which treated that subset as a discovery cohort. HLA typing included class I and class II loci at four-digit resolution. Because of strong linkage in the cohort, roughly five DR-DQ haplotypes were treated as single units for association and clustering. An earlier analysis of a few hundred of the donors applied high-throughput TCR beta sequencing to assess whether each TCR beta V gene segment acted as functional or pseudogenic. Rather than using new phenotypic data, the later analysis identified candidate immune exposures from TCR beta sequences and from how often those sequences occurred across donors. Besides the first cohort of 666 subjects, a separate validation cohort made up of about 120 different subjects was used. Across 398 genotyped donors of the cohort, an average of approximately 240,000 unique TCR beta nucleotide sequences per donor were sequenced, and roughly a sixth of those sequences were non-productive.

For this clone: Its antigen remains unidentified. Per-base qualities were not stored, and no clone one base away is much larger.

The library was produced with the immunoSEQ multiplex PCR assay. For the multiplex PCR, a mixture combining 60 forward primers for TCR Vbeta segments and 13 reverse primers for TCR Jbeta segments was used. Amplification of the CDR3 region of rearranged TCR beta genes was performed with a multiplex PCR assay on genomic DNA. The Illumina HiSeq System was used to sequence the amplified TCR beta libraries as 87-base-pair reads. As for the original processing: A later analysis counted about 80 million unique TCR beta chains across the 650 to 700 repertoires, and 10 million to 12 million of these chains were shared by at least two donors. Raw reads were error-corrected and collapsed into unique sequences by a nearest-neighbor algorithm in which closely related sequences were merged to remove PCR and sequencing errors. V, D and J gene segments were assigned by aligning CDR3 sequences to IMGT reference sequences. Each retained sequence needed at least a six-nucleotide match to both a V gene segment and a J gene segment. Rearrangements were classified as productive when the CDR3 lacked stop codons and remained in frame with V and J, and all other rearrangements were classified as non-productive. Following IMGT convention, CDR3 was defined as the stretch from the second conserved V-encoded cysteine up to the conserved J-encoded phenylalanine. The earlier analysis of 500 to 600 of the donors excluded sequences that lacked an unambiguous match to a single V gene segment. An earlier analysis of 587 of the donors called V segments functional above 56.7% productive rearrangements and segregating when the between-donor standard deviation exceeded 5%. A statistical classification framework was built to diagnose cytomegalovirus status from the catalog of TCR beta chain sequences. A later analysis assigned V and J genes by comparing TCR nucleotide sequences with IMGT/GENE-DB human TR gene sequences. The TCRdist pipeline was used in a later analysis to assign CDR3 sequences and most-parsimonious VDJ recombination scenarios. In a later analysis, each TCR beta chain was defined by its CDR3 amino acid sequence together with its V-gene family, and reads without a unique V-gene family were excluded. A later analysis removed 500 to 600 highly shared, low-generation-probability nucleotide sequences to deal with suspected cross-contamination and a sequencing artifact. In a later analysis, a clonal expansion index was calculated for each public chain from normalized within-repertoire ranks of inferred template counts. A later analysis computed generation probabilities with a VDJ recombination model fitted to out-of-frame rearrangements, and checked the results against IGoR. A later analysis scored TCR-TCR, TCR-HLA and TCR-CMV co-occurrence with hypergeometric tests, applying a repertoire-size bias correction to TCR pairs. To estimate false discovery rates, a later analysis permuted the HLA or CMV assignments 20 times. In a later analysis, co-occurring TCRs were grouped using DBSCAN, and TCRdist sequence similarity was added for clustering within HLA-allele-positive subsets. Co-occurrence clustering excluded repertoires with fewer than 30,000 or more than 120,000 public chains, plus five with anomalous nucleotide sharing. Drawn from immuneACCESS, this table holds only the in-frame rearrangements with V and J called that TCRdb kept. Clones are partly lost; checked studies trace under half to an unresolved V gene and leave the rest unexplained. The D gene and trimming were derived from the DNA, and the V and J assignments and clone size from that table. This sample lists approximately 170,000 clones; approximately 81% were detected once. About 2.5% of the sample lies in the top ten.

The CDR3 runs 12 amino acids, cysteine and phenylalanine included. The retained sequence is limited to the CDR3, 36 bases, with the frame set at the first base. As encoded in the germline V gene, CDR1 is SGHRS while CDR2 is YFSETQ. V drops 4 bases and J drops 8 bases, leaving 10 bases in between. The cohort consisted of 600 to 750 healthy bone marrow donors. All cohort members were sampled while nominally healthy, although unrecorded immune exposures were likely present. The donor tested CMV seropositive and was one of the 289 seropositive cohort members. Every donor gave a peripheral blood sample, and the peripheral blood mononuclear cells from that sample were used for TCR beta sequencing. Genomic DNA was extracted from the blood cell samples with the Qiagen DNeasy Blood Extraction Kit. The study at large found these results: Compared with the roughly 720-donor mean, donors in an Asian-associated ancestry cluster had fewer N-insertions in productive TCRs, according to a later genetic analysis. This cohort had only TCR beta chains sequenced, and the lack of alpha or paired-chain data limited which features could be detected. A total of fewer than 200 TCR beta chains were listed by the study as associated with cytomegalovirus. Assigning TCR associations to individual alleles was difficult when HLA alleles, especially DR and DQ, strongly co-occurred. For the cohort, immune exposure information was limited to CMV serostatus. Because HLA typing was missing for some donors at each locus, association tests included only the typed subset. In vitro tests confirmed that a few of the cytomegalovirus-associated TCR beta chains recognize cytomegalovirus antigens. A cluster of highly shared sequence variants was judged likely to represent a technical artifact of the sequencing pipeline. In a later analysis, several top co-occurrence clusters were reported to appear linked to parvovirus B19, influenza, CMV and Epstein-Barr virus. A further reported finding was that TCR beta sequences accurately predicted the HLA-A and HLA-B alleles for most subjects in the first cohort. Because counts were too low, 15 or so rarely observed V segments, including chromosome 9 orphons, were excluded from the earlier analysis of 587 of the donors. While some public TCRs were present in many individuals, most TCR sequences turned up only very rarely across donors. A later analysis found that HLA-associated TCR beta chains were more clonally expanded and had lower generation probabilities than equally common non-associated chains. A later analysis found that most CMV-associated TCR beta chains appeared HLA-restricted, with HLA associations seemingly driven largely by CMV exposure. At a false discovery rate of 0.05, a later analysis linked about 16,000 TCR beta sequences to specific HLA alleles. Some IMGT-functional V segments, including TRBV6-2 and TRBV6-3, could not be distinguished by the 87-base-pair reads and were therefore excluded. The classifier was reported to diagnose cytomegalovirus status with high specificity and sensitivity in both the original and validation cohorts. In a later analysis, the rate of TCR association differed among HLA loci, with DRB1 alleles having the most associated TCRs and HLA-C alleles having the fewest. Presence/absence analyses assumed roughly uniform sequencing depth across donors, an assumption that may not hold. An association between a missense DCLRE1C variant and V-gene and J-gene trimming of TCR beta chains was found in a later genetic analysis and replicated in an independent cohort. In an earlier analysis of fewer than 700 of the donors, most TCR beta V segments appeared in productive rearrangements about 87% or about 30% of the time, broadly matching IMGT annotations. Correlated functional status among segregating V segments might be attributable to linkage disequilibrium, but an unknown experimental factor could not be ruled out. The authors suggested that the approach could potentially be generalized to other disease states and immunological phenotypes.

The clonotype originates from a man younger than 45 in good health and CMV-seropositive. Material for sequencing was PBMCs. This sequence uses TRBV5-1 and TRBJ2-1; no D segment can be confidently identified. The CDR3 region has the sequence CASSLTVDEQFF. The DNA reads TGCGCCAGCAGCCTAACAGTCGATGAGCAGTTCTTC.